These 30 T cell receptor beta chains share one sample of origin, sequenced in a study of blood T cell repertoires in COVID-19. Some clones are missing from TCRdb's copy, which holds only in-frame ones; the method was immunoSEQ multiplex PCR. In the table there are under 45,000 clones, approximately 85% of which are singletons. Sequenced sample: peripheral blood. The receptor source for this set is a man aged 55 to 69 with active or convalescent COVID-19.

The V gene is TRBV5-5, the J gene TRBJ2-3; D not certain. The CDR3 runs to 16 residues. CDR1 and CDR2 (germline): SGHKS, YYEKEE (reference sequence). The germline V and J ends were trimmed by 0 bases and 1 base, with 12 bases remaining between them. The CDR3 region is CASSLGALGGTDTQYF. Written as DNA, the CDR3 is TGTGCCAGCAGCTTGGGGGCCCTGGGCGGCACAGATACGCAGTATTTT.

The V gene is TRBV3-1 (or the pseudogene TRBV3-2), the J gene TRBJ2-6, with D hard to call. V lost 4 bases to trimming and J lost 1 base, with 17 bases between them. The CDR3 length is 18 residues. The germline gives CDR1 LGHDT, CDR2 YNNKEL (reference sequence). In nucleotides, the CDR3 is TGTGCCAGCAGCCCCTCCCACTATGCGGCGTCTGGGGCCAACGTCCTGACTTTC. Amino acids: CASSPSHYAASGANVLTF.

The rearrangement links TRBV5-1 to TRBJ1-2; D not resolved. Germline CDR1 reads SGHRS; CDR2 reads YFSETQ. The V end lost 4 bases, the J end lost 8 bases, and 18 bases lay between the germline ends. CDR3 length: 14 amino acids. This chain's CDR3 is CASSPTQNPPGYTF. The CDR3 DNA follows: TGCGCCAGCAGCCCGACACAAAACCCCCCCGGCTACACCTTC.

This chain connects TRBV10-3 to TRBJ2-3; the match to TRBD2 covers 14 bases. CDR3 length: 19 residues. Germline-derived CDR1 and CDR2 are ENHRY and SYGVKD. The trim removed 6 bases at V and 4 bases at J, leaving 15 bases unmatched. The chain's CDR3 is CAIRQRTSGLAGGPDTQYF. The CDR3 DNA follows: TGTGCCATCAGACAACGTACCTCAGGACTAGCGGGAGGACCAGATACGCAGTATTTT.

The rearrangement joins TRBV28 to TRBJ1-2; tentative D call: TRBD1 (5 bases). The CDR3 is made up of 15 amino acids. V was clipped by 4 bases and J by 6 bases, with 18 bases between them. Germline V gene lookup returns CDR1 MDHEN and CDR2 SYDVKM. The CDR3 DNA sequence: TGTGCCAGCAGTTCGGGACTCGGGCAGGTTCATGGCTACACCTTC. Protein sequence: CASSSGLGQVHGYTF.

This rearrangement joins TRBV4-1 to TRBJ2-5, with 9 positions matching TRBD1. Germline V gene data show CDR1 as MGHRA and CDR2 as YSYEKL. V was clipped by 3 bases and J by 4 bases; unmatched bases: 9. This CDR3 region has 16 residues. CDR3 bases: TGCGCCAGCAGCCATTACCTACAGGGGGCAGGAGAGACCCAGTACTTC. It specifies CASSHYLQGAGETQYF.

The chain uses TRBV21-1 and TRBJ1-5; no check of the table's D call, TRBD1, against the DNA was made. TRBV21-1 counts as a pseudogene. The CDR3 length is 15 residues. The CDR3 DNA sequence: TGTGCCAGCAGCAAAGGTAAGGGGATGGATCAGCCCCAGCATTTT. Translation: CASSKGKGMDQPQHF.

V usage is TRBV18 and J usage is TRBJ2-1; D is unclear. CDR3 size: 11 residues. V was trimmed by 3 bases and J by 5 bases, leaving 2 bases between them. Germline CDR1 reads KGHSH; CDR2 reads LQKENI. The CDR3 nucleotides read TGTGCCAGCTCACCTAACAATGAGCAGTTCTTC. Protein sequence: CASSPNNEQFF.

The chain combines TRBV19 with TRBJ1-5; D may be TRBD1 (5 bases). CDR3 size: 12 residues. The V and J ends lost 6 bases and 6 bases respectively, with 9 bases between them. Germline assignment: CDR1 LNHDA and CDR2 SQIVND (reference sequence). The CDR3 nucleotides are TGTGCCAGTAGGGTTCAGGGTCAGCCCCAGCATTTT. Translated, it gives CASRVQGQPQHF.

This CDR3 is CASSTGQGGQPQHF. The CDR3 coding sequence is TGTGCCAGTAGTACGGGACAGGGCGGTCAGCCCCAGCATTTT. The rearrangement links TRBV19 to TRBJ1-5; 9 positions agree with TRBD1. The CDR3 totals 14 residues. Trimming at V came to 4 bases and at J to 6 bases, leaving 4 bases not matched to a gene. From germline, CDR1 is LNHDA and CDR2 SQIVND (reference sequence).

This clone has just a few counts. The gene calls are TRBV24-1 and TRBJ2-1; TRBD1 matches at 7 bases. After removal of 7 bases from V and 0 bases from J, the junction contained 5 bases not matched to a gene. Germline CDR1 is KGHDR and CDR2 is SFDVKD. The CDR3 runs 15 residues. In nucleotides, the CDR3 is TGTGCCACCAGCGGGGACAGAGACTCCTACAATGAGCAGTTCTTC. The encoded protein is CATSGDRDSYNEQFF.

This clone appeared a single time. The V and J genes are TRBV2 and TRBJ2-5; TRBD2 matches at 8 bases. CDR1 and CDR2 from the germline V gene are SNHLY and FYNNEI. The CDR3 runs to 15 residues. The J segment lost 5 bases and the V segment lost 6 bases, leaving 11 bases of the junction unmatched. The CDR3 sequence: CASSLYTGGRETQYF. CDR3 bases: TGTGCCAGCAGCCTTTATACGGGGGGGCGGGAGACCCAGTACTTC.

V gene TRBV20-1 combines with J gene TRBJ2-1; D remains ambiguous. V was trimmed by 7 bases and J by 3 bases, leaving 7 bases between them. This CDR3 region has 11 residues. Germline CDR1 and CDR2: DFQATT and SNEGSKA (reference sequence). The CDR3 DNA reads as TGCAGTGTGCTAAACTACAATGAGCAGTTCTTC. Translation: CSVLNYNEQFF.

V usage is TRBV15 and J usage is TRBJ1-4; 11 bases agree with TRBD1. The CDR3 length is 14 residues. Germline assignment: CDR1 LNHNV and CDR2 YYDKDF (reference sequence). V lost 6 bases, J lost 7 bases, and 4 bases stayed unmatched. The CDR3: CATSRDRGSEKLFF. DNA of the CDR3: TGTGCCACCAGTAGGGACAGGGGGAGTGAAAAACTGTTTTTT. Supplemented by reference TRBV15 and TRBJ1-4, the full variable domain reads DAMVIQNPRYQVTQFGKPVTLSCSQTLNHNVMYWYQQKSSQAPKLLFHYYDKDFNNEADTPDNFQSRRPNTSFCFLDIRSPGLGDTAMYLCATSRDRGSEKLFFGSGTQLSVL.

This clone was picked up one time. The rearrangement links TRBV15 to TRBJ1-5; D unresolved. Germline CDR1 and CDR2: LNHNV and YYDKDF (reference sequence). V was pared by 2 bases and J by 0 bases, with 8 bases between. The CDR3 has 15 residues. This CDR3 reads CATSRPSYSNQPQHF. Here the CDR3 DNA reads TGTGCCACCAGCAGACCGTCTTATAGCAATCAGCCCCAGCATTTT. Full variable domain (remainder filled in from reference TRBV15 and TRBJ1-5): DAMVIQNPRYQVTQFGKPVTLSCSQTLNHNVMYWYQQKSSQAPKLLFHYYDKDFNNEADTPDNFQSRRPNTSFCFLDIRSPGLGDTAMYLCATSRPSYSNQPQHFGDGTRLSIL.

This chain connects TRBV28 to TRBJ1-1; a possible D gene is TRBD1 (5 bases). V lost 5 bases and J 0 bases, leaving 16 bases between the germline ends. The CDR3 spans 16 residues. Germline V gene data show CDR1 as MDHEN and CDR2 as SYDVKM. CDR3 sequence reads: CASSAGQGSMNTEAFF. The CDR3 bases are TGTGCCAGCAGTGCTGGACAAGGGTCCATGAACACTGAAGCTTTCTTT.

The chain has TRBV10-2 and TRBJ2-5; TRBD2 matches 7 bases. This CDR3 has 15 amino acids. Germline assignment: CDR1 WSHSY and CDR2 SAAADI. V lost 7 bases and J lost 0; bases outside the gene matches: 8. CDR3 DNA: TGCGCCAGCACCCGTGCGGGGGTTTACCAAGAGACCCAGTACTTC. Its translation: CASTRAGVYQETQYF.

The chain carries TRBV6-5 and TRBJ2-1, with 7 bases aligning to TRBD1. CDR3 size: 14 residues. V gave up 4 bases and J gave up 8 bases; unmatched junction bases: 8. From germline, CDR1 is MNHEY and CDR2 SVGAGI. CDR3 protein: CASSSRGHGDEQFF. In nucleotides, the CDR3 is TGTGCCAGCAGTTCGAGGGGGCATGGGGATGAGCAGTTCTTC.

In its sample, this clone was seen a few times. The genes are TRBV20-1 and TRBJ1-1; D remains unclear. The CDR3 spans 11 residues. V was trimmed by 6 bases and J by 3 bases, leaving 8 bases between them. Germline V gene sequence: CDR1 DFQATT, CDR2 SNEGSKA (reference sequence). The CDR3 loop is CSARRDTEAFF. In DNA, the CDR3 is TGCAGTGCCCGGAGGGACACTGAAGCTTTCTTT.

The rearrangement joins TRBV7-6 to TRBJ2-1; the D gene is possibly TRBD2 (5 bases). Germline V CDR1 and CDR2: SGHVS, FNYEAQ. Trimming pared 3 bases from V and 0 bases from J, leaving 12 bases between. This CDR3 has 16 residues. CDR3 coding DNA: TGTGCCAGCAGCTTGGAGGTAGTGGGCTCCTACAATGAGCAGTTCTTC. Protein product: CASSLEVVGSYNEQFF.

The CDR3 DNA reads as TGTGCCAGCAGCTTGGTACTGTCGGTGAACACTGAAGCTTTCTTT. It is translated as CASSLVLSVNTEAFF. V is TRBV5-5 and J is TRBJ1-1, with D unclear. The length of the CDR3 is 15 residues. Trimming removed 0 bases at V and 0 bases at J, with 9 bases between. Germline V CDR1 and CDR2: SGHKS, YYEKEE (reference sequence).

V and J are TRBV21-1 and TRBJ2-7; no DNA check was done on the table's D call, TRBD1. TRBV21-1 is a known pseudogene. The CDR3 is 13 residues long. The DNA of the CDR3 is TGTGCCAGCAGCAAAAGACAGCTCTACGAGCAGTACGTC. Translating gives CASSKRQLYEQYV.

This clone was counted a single time. V and J are TRBV27 and TRBJ2-2; TRBD2 is a possible D gene (6 bases). V was shortened by 3 bases and J by 6 bases, with 14 bases between the two germline ends. The CDR3 runs 15 residues. In germline, CDR1 is MNHEY, CDR2 SMNVEV (reference sequence). The CDR3, as DNA: TGTGCCAGCAGTTTGGAGGGCTGGGGATCCGGGGAGCTGTTTTTT. This sequence encodes CASSLEGWGSGELFF.

CDR3 in amino acids: CASSLTAGGTDTQYF. The CDR3 DNA reads TGCGCCAGCAGCCTGACCGCGGGAGGCACAGATACGCAGTATTTT. The J gene is TRBJ2-3, the V gene TRBV4-3, with 7 bases fitting TRBD2. The V gene's germline CDR1 is LGHNA and CDR2 YSLEER. This CDR3 is built from 15 residues. The V segment lost 4 bases and the J segment 1 base; nucleotides outside the gene matches: 5.

The chain links TRBV5-4 to TRBJ2-3; 7 bases are a match to TRBD2. Germline trimming cut 4 bases from V and 0 bases from J; bases unmatched to any gene: 14. Germline CDR1 is SGHNT and CDR2 is YYREEE (reference sequence). This CDR3 has 18 amino acids. The chain's CDR3 is CASSNRGGRGGSTDTQYF. The CDR3 coding sequence is TGTGCCAGCAGCAACCGGGGAGGGAGGGGAGGAAGCACAGATACGCAGTATTTT.

This chain connects TRBV11-2 to TRBJ1-2; the D gene is possibly TRBD1 (6 bases). Germline V gives CDR1 SGHAT, CDR2 FQNNGV. The CDR3 runs 15 residues. V dropped 6 bases and J dropped 4 bases, with 18 bases sitting between them. CDR3 bases: TGTGCCAGCAGTACAAGCCCCGGGACATCCTATGGCTACACCTTC. Amino acids: CASSTSPGTSYGYTF.

The V gene is TRBV2, the J gene TRBJ1-6, with D tentatively TRBD1 (6 bases). Germline assignment: CDR1 SNHLY and CDR2 FYNNEI. The CDR3 length is 19 residues. V gave up 4 bases and J gave up 0 bases, with 19 bases separating them. CDR3 sequence reads: CASSGGSGVSLSYNSPLHF. Here the CDR3 DNA reads TGTGCCAGCAGTGGTGGCTCAGGGGTATCCCTCTCCTATAATTCACCCCTCCACTTT.

J is TRBJ2-2 and V is TRBV11-3, with a weak D call TRBD1 (8 bases). This CDR3 is built from 15 residues. V was shortened by 2 bases and J by 4 bases, with 11 bases between the two germline ends. Germline V gene lookup returns CDR1 SGHNT and CDR2 YENEEA. The CDR3 region is CASSLNRGGTGELFF. CDR3 nucleotide sequence: TGTGCCAGCAGCTTAAACAGGGGGGGCACCGGGGAGCTGTTTTTT.

To note about this clone: Given the absence of the conserved phenylalanine or tryptophan at the CDR3 end, a read error is likely. It is unclear where the CDR3 begins or ends on the DNA, so no DNA is shown, and the CDR3 is as TCRdb lists it. The V call is TRBV12-3 or TRBV12-4, the J call TRBJ1-2; whether TRBD1, the table's D call, matches the DNA was not checked. The CDR3 spans 13 residues, counting both ends. Here the CDR3 reads CASSLGDGTRRFL.

The chain links TRBV2 to TRBJ2-5, with 9 bases aligning to TRBD1. The CDR3 extends over 15 amino acids. The V gene end was trimmed by 5 bases and the J gene end by 2 bases; junction bases not matched to a gene: 6. CDR1 is SNHLY, CDR2 FYNNEI, per germline. CDR3 DNA: TGTGCCAGCAGTCTCCGGACAGGGGTTCAAGAGACCCAGTACTTC. Protein: CASSLRTGVQETQYF.